This T cell receptor beta chain was identified during a study of beta chain features in type 1 diabetes. Study-level points and caveats: Insertions were fewer and deletions more numerous at VDJ junctions in type 1 diabetes patients.

Expressed TCRB transcripts were sequenced because the isolated RNA had all been reverse transcribed beforehand. Libraries were prepared by immunoSEQ multiplex PCR; TCRdb keeps only in-frame clonotypes and omits some of them. This sample has about 360,000 clones, with 10% to 15% found just once. The CDR3 extends over 14 amino acids. Germline V gene sequence: CDR1 SGHNT, CDR2 YYREEE (reference sequence). After removal of 4 bases from V and 6 bases from J, the junction contained 6 bases not matched to a gene. There are a few counts of this clone. Its antigen is still unknown. The V call is TRBV5-4, the J call TRBJ2-5; 10 bases match TRBD1. This sequence was found in a man in his late teens or twenties in good health. The sequenced material came from naive CD4+ T cells from blood. CDR3 sequence (DNA): TGTGCCAGCAGCGACAGGGGGCTCGTGAAGACCCAGTACTTC. As protein: CASSDRGLVKTQYF.